The T cell receptor (beta chain) under discussion was sequenced for a study of blood T cell repertoires in COVID-19. Study as a whole: Acute and convalescent COVID-19 samples came from the United States, Italy and Spain. Nucleic acid was either cDNA or gDNA, and it came from T cells, B-cell-depleted T cells, or PBMCs.

Original handling: Amplification of reference gene primers provided the estimated nucleated cell counts. Only in-frame clones appear in the TCRdb table, and some are missing; sequencing was by immunoSEQ multiplex PCR. The V and J calls and the clone size are those of that table, but D and trimming were determined from the DNA. The sample gives tens of thousands of clones, 80% of which show up once; about a fifth is in the top ten. The material sequenced was peripheral blood. This TCR was recovered from a woman older than 75 with acute or convalescent COVID-19.

CDR3 sequence reads: CAWTSGGTSNQPQHF. In nucleotides, the CDR3 is TGTGCCTGGACCTCAGGGGGGACTAGCAATCAGCCCCAGCATTTT. This chain links TRBV30 with TRBJ1-5, with 7 bases identical to TRBD1. Germline V CDR1 and CDR2: GTSNPN, SVGIG (reference sequence). With V trimmed by 4 bases and J by 0 bases, 6 bases remained unmatched. CDR3 length equals 15 residues.